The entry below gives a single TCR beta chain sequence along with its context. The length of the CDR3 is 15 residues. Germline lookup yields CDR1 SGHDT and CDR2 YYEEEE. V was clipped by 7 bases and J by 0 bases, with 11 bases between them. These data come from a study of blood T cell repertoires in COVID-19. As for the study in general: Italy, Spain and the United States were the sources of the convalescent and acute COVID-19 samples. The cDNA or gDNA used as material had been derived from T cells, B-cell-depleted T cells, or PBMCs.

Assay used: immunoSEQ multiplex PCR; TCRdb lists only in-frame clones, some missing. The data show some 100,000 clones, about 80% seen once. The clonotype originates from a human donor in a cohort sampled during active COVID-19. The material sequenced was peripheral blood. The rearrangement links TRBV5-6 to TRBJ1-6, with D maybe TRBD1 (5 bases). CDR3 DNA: TGTGCCAGCCGTGGGGGAGGCTCCTATAATTCACCCCTCCACTTT. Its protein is CASRGGGSYNSPLHF.